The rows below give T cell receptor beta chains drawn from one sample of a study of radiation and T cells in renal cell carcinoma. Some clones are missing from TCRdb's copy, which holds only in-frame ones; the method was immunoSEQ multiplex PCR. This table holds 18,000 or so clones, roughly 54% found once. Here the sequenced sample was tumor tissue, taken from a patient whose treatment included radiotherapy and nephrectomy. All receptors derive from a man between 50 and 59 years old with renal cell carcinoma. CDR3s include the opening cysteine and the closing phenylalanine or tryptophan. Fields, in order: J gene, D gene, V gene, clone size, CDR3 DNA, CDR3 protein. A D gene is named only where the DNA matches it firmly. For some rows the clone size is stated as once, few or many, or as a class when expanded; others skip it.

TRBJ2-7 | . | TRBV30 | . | TGTGCCTGGAGTGTGGTAGGAGGTAAGGCCTACGAGCAGTACTTC | CAWSVVGGKAYEQYF
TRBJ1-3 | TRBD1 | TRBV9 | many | TGTGCCAGCAGCGTTACAGGGGGCTCTGGAAACACCATATATTTT | CASSVTGGSGNTIYF
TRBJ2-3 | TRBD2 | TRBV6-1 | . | TGTGCCAGCAGTGAAGCGGCGGGAGACACAGATACGCAGTATTTT | CASSEAAGDTDTQYF
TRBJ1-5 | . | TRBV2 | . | TGTGCCAGCAGTCCCCTTAATAGCAATCAGCCCCAGCATTTT | CASSPLNSNQPQHF
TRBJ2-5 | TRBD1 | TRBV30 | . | TGTGCCTGGAGTTTTGGGACAGGGGGGAAAGAGACCCAGTACTTC | CAWSFGTGGKETQYF
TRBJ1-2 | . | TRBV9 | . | TGTGCCAGCAGCGTAGGCGTGGGGGGGGCCGGTGGCGGCTACACCTTC | CASSVGVGGAGGGYTF
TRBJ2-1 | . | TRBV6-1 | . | TGTGCCAGCAGTGAAACCGGGGTTAGCTACAATGAGCAGTTCTTC | CASSETGVSYNEQFF
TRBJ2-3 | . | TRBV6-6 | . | TGTGCCAGCAACAACAGACAGGCGAGCACAGATACGCAGTATTTT | CASNNRQASTDTQYF
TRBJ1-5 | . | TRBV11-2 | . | TGTGCCAGCAGCTTAGGCAGGGTACAGCCCCAGCATTTT | CASSLGRVQPQHF
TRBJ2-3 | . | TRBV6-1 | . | TGTGCCAGCAGTGAACAGGGGTCAGATACGCAGTATTTT | CASSEQGSDTQYF
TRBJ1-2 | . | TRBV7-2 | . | TGTGCCAGCAGCATAAGTACTGGCAGCCTAACTAACTATGGCTACACCTTC | CASSISTGSLTNYGYTF
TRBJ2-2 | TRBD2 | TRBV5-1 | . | TGCGCCAGCAGTCCGATAGCGGGGGGATTCACCGGGGAGCTGTTTTTT | CASSPIAGGFTGELFF
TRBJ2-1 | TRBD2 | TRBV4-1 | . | TGCGCCAGCAGCGCAGCCGTAGCGGGGAGCTCCTACAATGAGCAGTTCTTC | CASSAAVAGSSYNEQFF
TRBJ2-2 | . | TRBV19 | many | TGTGCCAGTAGTAGGGCGATCGGGGAGCTGTTTTTT | CASSRAIGELFF
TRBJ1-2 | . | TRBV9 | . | TGTGCCAGCAGCGTAGATTCGGCAACCCCTGTCTATGGCTACACCTTC | CASSVDSATPVYGYTF
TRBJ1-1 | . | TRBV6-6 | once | TGTGCCAGCAGTTACCCATCCATGAACACTGAAGCTTTCTTT | CASSYPSMNTEAFF
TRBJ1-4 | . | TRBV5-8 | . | TGTGCCAGCAGTTTACCAAGCGGGGGTACGGCCGGGGAAAAACTGTTTTTT | CASSLPSGGTAGEKLFF
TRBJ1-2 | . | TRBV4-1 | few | TGCGCCAGCAAACCTGGAGGAGGGGGTGGCGGCTACACCTTC | CASKPGGGGGGYTF
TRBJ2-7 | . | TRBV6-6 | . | TGTGCCAGCAGTTTACAGGGCTACGAGCAGTACTTC | CASSLQGYEQYF
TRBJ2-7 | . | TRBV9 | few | TGTGCCAGCAGCAAGGGGGGCGCCTACGAGCAGTACTTC | CASSKGGAYEQYF
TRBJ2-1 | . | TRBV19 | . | TGTGCCAGTAGTATAGATCTAGGGGGGGTAAAAGATGAGCAGTTCTTC | CASSIDLGGVKDEQFF
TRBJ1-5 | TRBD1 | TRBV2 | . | TGTGCCAGCAGTCCCGAGGGACAGTTAACTCAGCCCCAGCATTTT | CASSPEGQLTQPQHF
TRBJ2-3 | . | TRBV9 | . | TGTGCCAGCAGCGAGCTCACAACAGATACGCAGTATTTT | CASSELTTDTQYF
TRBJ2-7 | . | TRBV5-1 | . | TGCGCCAGCAGCTTAGGACCGGGAACATCGGCCGAGCAGTACTTC | CASSLGPGTSAEQYF
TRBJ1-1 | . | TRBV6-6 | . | TGTGCCAGCAGTTATGGGGGGGTCGGCATGAACACTGAAGCTTTCTTT | CASSYGGVGMNTEAFF
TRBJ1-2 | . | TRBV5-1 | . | TGCGCCAGCAGCTTGCTTGGGATCCAGGGCGCTGGCTACACCTTC | CASSLLGIQGAGYTF
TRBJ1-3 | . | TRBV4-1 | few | TGCGCCAGCAGCAGGGGGGCCGGAAACACCATATATTTT | CASSRGAGNTIYF
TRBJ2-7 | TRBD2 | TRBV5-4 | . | TGTGCCAGCAGCGGCACCTCCTCGGGGGGACTAGCGGGAGGAGCGAGGGAGCAGTACTTC | CASSGTSSGGLAGGAREQYF